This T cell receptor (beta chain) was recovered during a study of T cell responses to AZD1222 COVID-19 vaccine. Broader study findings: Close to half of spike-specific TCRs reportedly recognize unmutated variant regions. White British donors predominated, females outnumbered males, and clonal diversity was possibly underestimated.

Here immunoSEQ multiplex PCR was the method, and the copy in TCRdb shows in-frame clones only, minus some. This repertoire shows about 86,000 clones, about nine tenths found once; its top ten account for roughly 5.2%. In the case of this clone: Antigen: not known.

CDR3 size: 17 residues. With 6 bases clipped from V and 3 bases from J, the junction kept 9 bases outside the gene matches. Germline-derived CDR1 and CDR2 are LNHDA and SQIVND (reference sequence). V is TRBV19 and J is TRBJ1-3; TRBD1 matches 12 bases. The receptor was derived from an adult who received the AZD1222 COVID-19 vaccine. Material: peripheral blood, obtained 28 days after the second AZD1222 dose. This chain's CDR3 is CASRYRDRGPDGNTIYF. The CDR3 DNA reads TGTGCCAGTAGGTACCGGGACAGGGGGCCGGATGGAAACACCATATATTTT.